Below are 11 T cell receptor beta chains sequenced from a single sample in a study of blood T cell repertoires in COVID-19. Measured with immunoSEQ multiplex PCR; TCRdb has only the in-frame clones, and not every one. The table has roughly 61,000 clones, over 75% seen once. The sequenced sample was peripheral blood. The receptors stem from a man older than 75 with acute or convalescent COVID-19.

This clone was recorded once. The chain couples TRBV7-8 to TRBJ2-1, with a tentative D call TRBD1 (6 bases). The CDR3 extends over 16 amino acids. The germline gives CDR1 SGHVS, CDR2 FQNEAQ. The V and J ends lost 5 bases and 3 bases respectively, with 17 bases between them. CDR3 amino acids: CASSARTAALYNEQFF. As DNA, the CDR3 is TGTGCCAGCAGCGCGCGGACAGCCGCCCTCTACAATGAGCAGTTCTTC.

The chain has TRBV5-1 and TRBJ2-3, with TRBD2 identical over 10 bases. The CDR3 consists of 16 residues. The V segment lost 3 bases and the J segment 1 base; nucleotides outside the gene matches: 5. Germline V gives CDR1 SGHRS, CDR2 YFSETQ. In DNA form, the CDR3 reads TGCGCCAGCAGCTGGTCGCTAGCGGGGGGCACAGATACGCAGTATTTT. As protein: CASSWSLAGGTDTQYF.

The chain joins TRBV5-4 to TRBJ2-3, with D perhaps TRBD1 (6 bases). CDR3 length: 15 amino acids. CDR1 is SGHNT, CDR2 YYREEE, per germline (reference sequence). The V end lost 2 bases, the J end lost 1 base, and 11 bases lay between the germline ends. DNA for the CDR3: TGTGCCAGCAGCTTTCAGACAGGTCGCACAGATACGCAGTATTTT. Encoded protein: CASSFQTGRTDTQYF.

This clone appeared a single time. The chain recombines TRBV28 with TRBJ1-2, with D unclear. Germline V gene data show CDR1 as MDHEN and CDR2 as SYDVKM. The CDR3 length is 12 residues. With 10 bases removed from V and 5 bases from J, the gap between germline ends came to 14 bases. CDR3 region: CAIHSGIYGYTF. The CDR3 coding sequence is TGTGCCATCCATTCTGGCATTTATGGCTACACCTTC.

The chain employs TRBV6-1 and TRBJ1-5; D call uncertain. This CDR3 region has 16 residues. V shed 1 base and J shed 9 bases, with 19 bases lying between them. Germline assignment: CDR1 MNHNS and CDR2 SASEGT. CDR3 nucleotides: TGTGCCAGCAGTGAAGGCGTACCGGGGTCCGGGCGGCCCCAGCATTTT. Encoded protein: CASSEGVPGSGRPQHF.

V usage is TRBV7-8 and J usage is TRBJ2-3; the match to TRBD2 covers 8 bases. The CDR3 sequence is 17 residues long. Germline V CDR1 and CDR2: SGHVS, FQNEAQ. Trimming removed 5 bases from V and 2 bases from J; junction bases left unmatched: 12. The CDR3 spells CASSPYVVAGNTDTQYF. Written as DNA, the CDR3 is TGTGCCAGCAGCCCTTACGTTGTAGCGGGGAACACAGATACGCAGTATTTT.

The rearrangement uses TRBV7-3 and TRBJ2-5; TRBD2 is a possible D gene (7 bases). V lost 0 bases, J lost 1 base, and 12 bases lay in between. This CDR3 contains 16 residues. CDR1 is SGHTA and CDR2 is FQGTGA in the germline V gene. This chain's CDR3 is CASSLTGGASQETQYF. In DNA, the CDR3 is TGTGCCAGCAGCTTAACAGGGGGGGCCAGCCAAGAGACCCAGTACTTC.

The chain combines TRBV19 with TRBJ2-3; 9 bases align to TRBD1. J was trimmed by 1 base and V by 5 bases; bases with no gene match: 4. CDR1 is LNHDA and CDR2 is SQIVND in the germline V gene (reference sequence). The CDR3 runs 15 residues. The CDR3 region has the DNA TGTGCCAGTAGTCAACAGGGGGCGGGCACAGATACGCAGTATTTT. Its translation: CASSQQGAGTDTQYF.

The chain recombines TRBV7-9 with TRBJ2-7, with D possibly matching TRBD2 (6 bases). The CDR3 extends over 15 amino acids. Trimming took off 1 base at V and 2 bases at J, with 12 bases between the two ends. The germline CDR1 and CDR2 sequences are SEHNR and FQNEAQ (reference sequence). The CDR3 coding sequence is TGTGCCAGCAGCTTAGGAGGGACTGTGGCCTACGAGCAGTACTTC. Protein product: CASSLGGTVAYEQYF.

The chain employs TRBV19 and TRBJ1-2; D may be TRBD1 (6 bases). CDR3 length equals 15 residues. CDR1 LNHDA and CDR2 SQIVND come from the germline V gene (reference sequence). The V end lost 2 bases, the J end lost 4 bases, and 14 bases lay between the germline ends. For the CDR3, the DNA is TGTGCCAGTAGTATATCAGGGGACATACCCTATGGCTACACCTTC. Its protein is CASSISGDIPYGYTF.

The CDR3: CASSYTMGGSNDEQYF. The CDR3 DNA reads as TGTGCCAGCAGTTACACGATGGGGGGAAGTAACGACGAGCAGTACTTC. The chain combines TRBV6-5 with TRBJ2-7, with D maybe TRBD2 (6 bases). Germline loops: CDR1 MNHEY, CDR2 SVGAGI. CDR3 length: 16 residues. V lost 2 bases and J 5 bases, leaving 19 bases between the germline ends.